The present T cell receptor (beta chain) was sequenced within a study of T cell changes during pregnancy in multiple sclerosis. The method was immunoSEQ multiplex PCR; TCRdb's version includes in-frame clones alone and lacks a portion of them. In the table there are about 67,000 clones, 75% to 95% of which are singletons. The CDR3 covers 16 residues. Germline CDR1 reads SGHTA; CDR2 reads FQGTGA. After removal of 5 bases from V and 0 bases from J, the junction contained 4 bases not matched to a gene. V is TRBV7-3 and J is TRBJ2-1; 10 bases agree with TRBD2. The clonotype comes from a female donor with multiple sclerosis, enrolled in a pregnancy study. This specimen consisted of peripheral blood, obtained in the third trimester of pregnancy. CDR3 region: CASSLSGGGSYNEQFF. The CDR3 DNA is TGTGCCAGCAGCCTCAGCGGGGGGGGCTCCTACAATGAGCAGTTCTTC.